These 20 T cell receptor beta chains originate from one sample sequenced in a study of radiotherapy plus CTLA-4 blockade in lung cancer. Sequencing used immunoSEQ multiplex PCR; TCRdb keeps in-frame clones, though not all of them. The sample carries approximately 80,000 clones, roughly 70% recorded once. The material was peripheral blood, obtained from a patient treated with radiotherapy plus ipilimumab. The receptors derive from a human donor with non-small cell lung cancer whose response to radiotherapy plus ipilimumab could not be evaluated.

The rearrangement links TRBV30 to TRBJ1-5; maybe TRBD1 (5 bases). Per the germline V gene, CDR1 is GTSNPN and CDR2 is SVGIG (reference sequence). The V end lost 2 bases, the J end lost 3 bases, and 8 bases lay between the germline ends. The length of the CDR3 is 13 residues. The CDR3 DNA reads TGTGCCTGGAGTTACAGGCACAATCAGCCCCAGCATTTT. Its protein is CAWSYRHNQPQHF.

The gene calls are TRBV6-1 and TRBJ2-1, with D possibly being TRBD2 (5 bases). Germline CDR1 reads MNHNS; CDR2 reads SASEGT. The ends were cut back, 5 bases at V and 4 bases at J, with 12 bases in the middle. The CDR3 loop spans 14 amino acids. CDR3 sequence: CASSPRRSYNEQFF. The DNA of the CDR3 is TGTGCCAGCAGTCCCCGGAGGAGTTACAATGAGCAGTTCTTC.

This rearrangement joins TRBV19 to TRBJ2-3; 7 nucleotides agree with TRBD2. J lost 0 bases, V lost 4 bases, and 4 bases had no gene match. CDR3 size: 15 residues. Germline-derived CDR1 and CDR2 are LNHDA and SQIVND (reference sequence). The CDR3 is CASSTISGSTDTQYF. CDR3 in DNA: TGTGCCAGTAGTACGATTAGCGGGAGCACAGATACGCAGTATTTT.

The chain links TRBV27 to TRBJ1-6, with D hard to call. The CDR3 extends over 12 amino acids. Germline CDR1 reads MNHEY; CDR2 reads SMNVEV (reference sequence). V was trimmed by 6 bases and J by 4 bases, leaving 4 bases between them. The CDR3 DNA sequence: TGTGCCAGCAGCACATATAATTCACCCCTCCACTTT. Translation: CASSTYNSPLHF.

The chain carries TRBV19 and TRBJ1-2; 9 bases are shared with TRBD1. Germline V CDR1 and CDR2: LNHDA, SQIVND (reference sequence). CDR3 length: 14 residues. V shed 4 bases and J 5 bases; nucleotides not matched to a gene: 5. The CDR3 protein is CASSTDRGKYGYTF. CDR3 sequence (DNA): TGTGCCAGTAGTACGGACAGGGGAAAATATGGCTACACCTTC.

Comment on this clone: Other DNA sequences in the same sample also yield this CDR3. The J gene is TRBJ1-1, the V gene TRBV13, with 7 bases fitting TRBD1. CDR1 is PRHDT, CDR2 FYEKMQ, per germline (reference sequence). V lost 3 bases, J lost 6 bases, and 10 bases stayed unmatched. This CDR3 comprises 15 residues. CDR3 DNA: TGTGCCAGCAGCTTTAAACGACCGGACAGGTCTGAAGCTTTCTTT. This sequence encodes CASSFKRPDRSEAFF.

The chain is built from TRBV6-1 and TRBJ1-5, with 7 positions matching TRBD1. CDR3 size: 13 residues. The junction had 4 bases not matched to a gene; V was cut back by 4 bases and J by 7 bases. The V gene's germline CDR1 is MNHNS and CDR2 SASEGT. The CDR3 DNA reads TGTGCCAGCAGTGTTGGGACAGTCCAGCCCCAGCATTTT. Translated, it gives CASSVGTVQPQHF.

This chain links TRBV5-1 with TRBJ1-2; D is perhaps TRBD1 (6 bases). The CDR3 runs to 15 residues. V was cut by 1 base and J by 3 bases, with 13 bases left in between. Germline V CDR1 and CDR2: SGHRS, YFSETQ. This CDR3 reads CASSLKQGSDYGYTF. CDR3 DNA: TGCGCCAGCAGCTTGAAACAGGGAAGCGACTATGGCTACACCTTC.

The chain combines TRBV29-1 with TRBJ2-2, with 8 bases aligning to TRBD1. The junction had 1 base not matched to a gene; V was cut back by 3 bases and J by 1 base. The CDR3 has 14 residues. The germline CDR1 and CDR2 sequences are SQVTM and ANQGSEA. In DNA form, the CDR3 reads TGCAGCGTTGAGGGGACAGGGAACACCGGGGAGCTGTTTTTT. Translating gives CSVEGTGNTGELFF.

This clone was found a few times. The chain couples TRBV6-5 to TRBJ1-5; 7 bases align to TRBD1. The CDR3 is 14 residues long. V lost 6 bases, J lost 7 bases, and 9 bases stayed unmatched. Per germline, CDR1 MNHEY and CDR2 SVGAGI. CDR3 sequence (DNA): TGTGCCAGCAGCCCCACAGGGGTGTGGCAGCCCCAGCATTTT. Translated, it gives CASSPTGVWQPQHF.

This chain joins TRBV29-1 and TRBJ1-1; D gene unclear. CDR1 and CDR2 from the germline V gene are SQVTM and ANQGSEA. This CDR3 spans 12 amino acids. Trimming took 4 bases from V and 5 from J, leaving 11 bases between them. The CDR3 sequence: CSVGSQRTEAFF. The CDR3 bases are TGCAGCGTTGGGTCCCAGAGGACTGAAGCTTTCTTT. Looking up the rest from reference TRBV29-1 and TRBJ1-1 gives the full variable domain: SAVISQKPSRDICQRGTSLTIQCQVDSQVTMMFWYRQQPGQSLTLIATANQGSEATYESGFVIDKFPISRPNLTFSTLTVSNMSPEDSSIYLCSVGSQRTEAFFGQGTRLTVV.

This clone was found a few times. The V call is TRBV30, the J call TRBJ1-1; D possibly corresponds to TRBD1 (6 bases). The CDR3 totals 16 residues. V lost 0 bases, J lost 4 bases, and 18 bases lay in between. CDR1 and CDR2 (germline): GTSNPN, SVGIG (reference sequence). CDR3 sequence reads: CAWSVLIRGRGTEAFF. CDR3 nucleotides: TGTGCCTGGAGTGTGCTCATCAGGGGAAGGGGCACTGAAGCTTTCTTT.

This chain uses TRBV25-1 with TRBJ1-1; TRBD1 might be the D (5 bases). Germline-derived CDR1 and CDR2 are MGHDK and SYGVNS. CDR3 length: 17 residues. V lost 1 base to trimming and J lost 7 bases, with 22 bases between them. The CDR3 loop reads CASSESSPVGRGIEAFF. The CDR3 DNA reads as TGTGCCAGCAGTGAATCGTCCCCCGTTGGAAGGGGCATTGAAGCTTTCTTT.

The gene calls are TRBV5-1 and TRBJ2-1, with no clear D. Germline-derived CDR1 and CDR2 are SGHRS and YFSETQ. Trimming cost V 4 bases and J 10 bases, with 9 bases left between them. The CDR3 runs 11 residues. CDR3 in amino acids: CASSLYGEQFF. Written as DNA, the CDR3 is TGCGCCAGCAGCCTGTACGGGGAGCAGTTCTTC.

V usage is TRBV9 and J usage is TRBJ2-1; a possible D gene is TRBD2 (6 bases). V lost 9 bases and J 6 bases, leaving 22 bases between the germline ends. Germline V gene lookup returns CDR1 SGDLS and CDR2 YYNGEE. This CDR3 is built from 15 residues. DNA of the CDR3: TGTGCCACTTCGACAACTAGCAATTTTGGCAATGAGCAGTTCTTC. This translates into CATSTTSNFGNEQFF.

The J gene is TRBJ1-6, the V gene TRBV4-1, with a possible D match to TRBD1 (6 bases). The CDR3 has 13 residues. Germline V CDR1 and CDR2: MGHRA, YSYEKL. The V end lost 1 base, the J end lost 13 bases, and 11 bases lay between the germline ends. CDR3 loop: CASSQGIGQPLHF. CDR3 coding DNA: TGCGCCAGCAGCCAAGGTATAGGACAGCCCCTCCACTTT.

The chain links TRBV9 to TRBJ2-3, with D possibly TRBD1 on 5 matching bases. The CDR3 extends over 13 amino acids. Trimming removed 2 bases from V and 4 bases from J, with 8 bases in between. Germline V gene sequence: CDR1 SGDLS, CDR2 YYNGEE. CDR3 protein: CASSVRVADTQYF. The CDR3 nucleotides are TGTGCCAGCAGCGTCAGGGTTGCAGATACGCAGTATTTT.

The rearrangement joins TRBV6-1 to TRBJ2-7, with 10 bases that match TRBD1. The V segment lost 4 bases and the J segment 7 bases; nucleotides outside the gene matches: 1. The CDR3 extends over 12 amino acids. The germline V gene has CDR1 MNHNS and CDR2 SASEGT. CDR3 residues: CASSVDRGEQYF. As DNA, the CDR3 is TGTGCCAGCAGTGTGGACAGGGGGGAGCAGTACTTC.

V gene TRBV6-1 combines with J gene TRBJ2-7; 10 positions agree with TRBD1. CDR3 size: 14 residues. Germline values: CDR1 MNHNS, CDR2 SASEGT. V was pared by 6 bases and J by 6 bases, with 8 bases of the junction left unmatched. For the CDR3, the DNA is TGTGCCAGCAGCTTGACCGGGACAGGGGTCGAGCAGTACTTC. This sequence encodes CASSLTGTGVEQYF.

V gene TRBV2 combines with J gene TRBJ2-6, with 10 bases matching TRBD1. Trimming cost V 4 bases and J 4 bases; bases outside gene matches: 7. CDR1 SNHLY and CDR2 FYNNEI come from the germline V gene. This CDR3 region has 17 residues. CDR3 in amino acids: CASSGQGALAGANVLTF. CDR3 bases: TGTGCCAGCAGTGGACAGGGGGCCCTAGCAGGGGCCAACGTCCTGACTTTC.